The 9 T cell receptor beta chains given below trace back to one sample, sequenced in a study of blood T cell repertoires in COVID-19. Profiling relied on immunoSEQ multiplex PCR, and the TCRdb table lists in-frame clones only, not all of them. Seen here are fewer than 350,000 clones, just over 90% observed once, and the top ten hold roughly 2%. Sequenced sample: PBMCs or T cells enriched from blood (not recorded which). Receptor source: a woman aged 40 to 50 with acute COVID-19.

The rearrangement joins TRBV6-4 to TRBJ1-2; no definite D call. Germline CDR1 and CDR2: MRHNA and SNTAGT. Trimming took 0 bases from V and 8 from J, leaving 10 bases between them. This CDR3 has 13 amino acids. The CDR3 loop is CASSDSGRRGYTF. The CDR3 nucleotides read TGTGCCAGCAGTGACTCGGGTCGGAGAGGCTACACCTTC.

The gene calls are TRBV11-2 and TRBJ1-1, with D perhaps TRBD1 (5 bases). Germline V gene sequence: CDR1 SGHAT, CDR2 FQNNGV. The ends were cut back, 8 bases at V and 4 bases at J, with 14 bases in the middle. This CDR3 region has 13 residues. Here the CDR3 DNA reads TGTGCCAGCGGGGCAGGAGTGGGCACTGAAGCTTTCTTT. Amino acids: CASGAGVGTEAFF.

V usage is TRBV6-5 and J usage is TRBJ2-1; tentative D call: TRBD1 (5 bases). This CDR3 has 14 residues. Germline V CDR1 and CDR2: MNHEY, SVGAGI. V was pared by 5 bases and J by 0 bases, with 8 bases between. The CDR3 spells CASSPDNSYNEQFF. The DNA for the CDR3 is TGTGCCAGCAGTCCGGACAACTCCTACAATGAGCAGTTCTTC.

The J gene is TRBJ1-5, the V gene TRBV21-1. TRBV21-1 is deemed a pseudogene. The CDR3 spans 15 residues. The CDR3 protein is CASIRGLGCNQPQHF. CDR3 bases: TGTGCCAGCATACGGGGTCTAGGGTGCAATCAGCCCCAGCATTTT.

This chain uses TRBV11-2 with TRBJ2-5, with TRBD2 matching over 10 bases. Looked up from germline, CDR1 is SGHAT and CDR2 is FQNNGV. This CDR3 is built from 18 residues. The ends lost 5 bases at V and 6 bases at J; junction bases unmatched: 18. CDR3 nucleotides: TGTGCCAGCAGCCCTGGGGGCGGGATAGCGGGGGGCCATCAGACCCAGTACTTC. Its translation is CASSPGGGIAGGHQTQYF.

The V call is TRBV6-2 or TRBV6-3, the J call TRBJ2-7; D is undetermined. Germline CDR1 MNHEY, CDR2 SVGEGT. The CDR3 has 15 residues. With 0 bases removed from V and 3 bases from J, the gap between germline ends came to 12 bases. CDR3 region: CASSYSSETGYEQYF. CDR3 coding DNA: TGTGCCAGCAGTTACTCGAGCGAGACGGGCTACGAGCAGTACTTC.

About this clone: Compared with germline, one end of the junction differs, possibly owing to a read error. The chain has TRBV7-7 and TRBJ2-1, with D maybe TRBD2 (7 bases). The CDR3 totals 14 residues. In germline, CDR1 is SSHAT, CDR2 FNYEAQ (reference sequence). For the CDR3, the DNA is TGTGCTAGCAGCTTAGACCCGGGGGGCACTGAGCAGTTCTTC. Amino acids: CASSLDPGGTEQFF.

This chain joins TRBV30 and TRBJ2-7, with 7 bases aligning to TRBD1. Germline V CDR1 and CDR2: GTSNPN, SVGIG (reference sequence). The V and J ends lost 1 base and 11 bases, in that order; junction bases with no gene match: 5. The CDR3 is made up of 11 amino acids. CDR3: CAWSETGVKYF. CDR3 DNA sequence: TGTGCCTGGAGTGAAACAGGGGTTAAGTACTTC. The full variable domain, with the rest looked up from reference TRBV30 and TRBJ2-7, is SQTIHQWPATLVQPVGSPLSLECTVEGTSNPNLYWYRQAAGRGLQLLFYSVGIGQISSEVPQNLSASRPQDRQFILSSKKLLLSDSGFYLCAWSETGVKYFGPGTRLTVT.

There are a few counts of this clone. Additional DNA sequences in this sample encode the identical CDR3. The CDR3 nucleotides are TGCGCCAGCAGCTTGGACGGAGTCAATCAGCCCCAGCATTTT. Translated: CASSLDGVNQPQHF. The chain uses TRBV5-1 and TRBJ1-5; D remains ambiguous. This CDR3 contains 14 residues. The germline gives CDR1 SGHRS, CDR2 YFSETQ. V shed 0 bases and J shed 3 bases, with 7 bases lying between them. Looking up the rest from reference TRBV5-1 and TRBJ1-5 gives the full variable domain: KAGVTQTPRYLIKTRGQQVTLSCSPISGHRSVSWYQQTPGQGLQFLFEYFSETQRNKGNFPGRFSGRQFSNSRSEMNVSTLELGDSALYLCASSLDGVNQPQHFGDGTRLSIL.